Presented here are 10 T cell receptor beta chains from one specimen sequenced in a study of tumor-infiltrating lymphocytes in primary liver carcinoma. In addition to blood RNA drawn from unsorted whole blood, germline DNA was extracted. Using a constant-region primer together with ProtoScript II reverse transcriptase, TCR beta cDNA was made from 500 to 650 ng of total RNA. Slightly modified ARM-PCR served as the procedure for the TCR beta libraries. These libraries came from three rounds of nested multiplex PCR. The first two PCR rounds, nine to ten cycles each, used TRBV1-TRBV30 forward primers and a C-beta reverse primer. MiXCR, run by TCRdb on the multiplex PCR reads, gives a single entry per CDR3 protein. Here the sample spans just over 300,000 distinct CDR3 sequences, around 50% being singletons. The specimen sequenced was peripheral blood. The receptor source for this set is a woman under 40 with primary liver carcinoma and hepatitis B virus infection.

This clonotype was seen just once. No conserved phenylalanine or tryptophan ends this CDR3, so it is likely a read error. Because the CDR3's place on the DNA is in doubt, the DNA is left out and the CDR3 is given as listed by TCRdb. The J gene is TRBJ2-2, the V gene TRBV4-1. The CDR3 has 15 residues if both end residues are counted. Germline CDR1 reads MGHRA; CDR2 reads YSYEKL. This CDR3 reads CASSQGFLKTGELFS.

CDR3 DNA sequence: TGTGCCAGCAGCTTAGTAGTGACTAGCGTCTGTAATGAGCAGTTCTTC. It yields the protein CASSLVVTSVCNEQFF. The rearrangement links TRBV11-2 to TRBJ2-1; 8 positions agree with TRBD2. This CDR3 has 16 residues. V was clipped by 1 base and J by 7 bases; unmatched bases: 9. From germline, CDR1 is SGHAT and CDR2 FQNNGV. The whole variable domain, filled in from reference TRBV11-2 and TRBJ2-1, reads EAGVAQSPRYKIIEKRQSVAFWCNPISGHATLYWYQQILGQGPKLLIQFQNNGVVDDSQLPKDRFSAERLKGVDSTLKIQPAKLEDSAVYLCASSLVVTSVCNEQFFGPGTRLTVL.

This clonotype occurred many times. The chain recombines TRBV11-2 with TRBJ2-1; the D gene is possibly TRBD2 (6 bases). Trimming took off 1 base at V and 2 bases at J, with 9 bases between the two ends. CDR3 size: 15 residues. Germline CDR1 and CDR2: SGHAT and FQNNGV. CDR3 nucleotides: TGTGCCAGCAGCTTAGCGGGAGAGACCTACAATGAGCAGTTCTTC. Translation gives CASSLAGETYNEQFF.

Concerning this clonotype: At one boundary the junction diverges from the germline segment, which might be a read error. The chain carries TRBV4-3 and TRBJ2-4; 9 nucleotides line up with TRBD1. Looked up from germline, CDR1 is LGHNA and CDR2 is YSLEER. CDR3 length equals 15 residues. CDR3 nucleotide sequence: TGCGCCAGCAGCCGGGACAGGGAGACCAAAAACACTCAGTACTTC. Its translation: CASSRDRETKNTQYF.

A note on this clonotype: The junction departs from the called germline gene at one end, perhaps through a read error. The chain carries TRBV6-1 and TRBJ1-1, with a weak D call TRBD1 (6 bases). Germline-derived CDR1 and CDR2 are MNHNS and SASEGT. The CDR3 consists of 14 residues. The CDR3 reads CASSEARGSTDAFF. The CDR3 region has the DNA TGTGCCAGCAGTGAGGCCAGGGGAAGCACTGATGCTTTCTTT.

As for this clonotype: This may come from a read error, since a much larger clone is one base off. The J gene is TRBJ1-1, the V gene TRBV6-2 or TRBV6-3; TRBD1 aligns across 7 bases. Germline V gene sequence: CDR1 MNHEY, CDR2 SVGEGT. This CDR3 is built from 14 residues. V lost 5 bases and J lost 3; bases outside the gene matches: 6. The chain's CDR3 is CASSIEGADTEAFF. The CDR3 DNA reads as TGTGCCAGCAGTATTGAGGGGGCGGACACTGAAGCTTTCTTT.

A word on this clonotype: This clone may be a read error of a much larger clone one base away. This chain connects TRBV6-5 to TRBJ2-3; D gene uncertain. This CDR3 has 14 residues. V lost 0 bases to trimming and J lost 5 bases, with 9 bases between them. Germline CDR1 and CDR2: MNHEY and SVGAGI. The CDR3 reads CASSYSGVGDTQYF. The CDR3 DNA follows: TGTGCCAGCAGTTACTCCGGAGTGGGAGATACGCAGTATTTT.

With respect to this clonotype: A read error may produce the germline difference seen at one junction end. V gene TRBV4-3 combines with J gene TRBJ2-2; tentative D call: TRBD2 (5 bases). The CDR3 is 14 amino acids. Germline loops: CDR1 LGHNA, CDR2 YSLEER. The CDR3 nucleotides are TGCGCCAGCAGCCAAGAATTGAACACCGGGGAGCTGCTTTTT. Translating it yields CASSQELNTGELLF.

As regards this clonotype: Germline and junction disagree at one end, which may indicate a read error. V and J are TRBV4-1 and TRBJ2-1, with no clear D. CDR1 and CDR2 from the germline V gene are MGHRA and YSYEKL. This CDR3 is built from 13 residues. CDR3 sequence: CAGSAGPSDEQFF. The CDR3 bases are TGCGCCGGCAGTGCCGGTCCCTCCGATGAGCAGTTCTTC.

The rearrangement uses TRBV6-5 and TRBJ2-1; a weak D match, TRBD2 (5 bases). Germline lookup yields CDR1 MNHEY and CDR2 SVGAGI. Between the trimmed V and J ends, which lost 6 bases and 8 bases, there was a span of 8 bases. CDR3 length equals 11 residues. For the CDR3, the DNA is TGTGCCAGCAGGTGGGGAGATGAGCAGTTCTTC. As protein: CASRWGDEQFF.